The 17 T cell receptor beta chains below were found in one sample sequenced in a study of cytomegalovirus exposure and HLA in healthy donors. 60 Vbeta and 13 Jbeta primers were used in PCR. TCRdb keeps only in-frame clones here, not all; method: immunoSEQ multiplex PCR. The table lists more than 150,000 clones, around 76% of them singletons. The sequenced sample consisted of PBMCs. The source of these receptors is a middle-aged man in good health and CMV-seronegative.

V usage is TRBV6-4 and J usage is TRBJ2-3; a possible D gene is TRBD2 (5 bases). Trimming removed 1 base at V and 1 base at J, with 9 bases between. From germline, CDR1 is MRHNA and CDR2 SNTAGT. This CDR3 comprises 15 residues. The DNA of the CDR3 is TGTGCCAGCAGTGACTGGGGTAGCGGCACAGATACGCAGTATTTT. Translating gives CASSDWGSGTDTQYF.

This clone was counted at least ten times. This sequence joins TRBV13 and TRBJ1-4; possible D gene TRBD1, 6 bases. Per germline, CDR1 PRHDT and CDR2 FYEKMQ (reference sequence). The ends were cut back, 5 bases at V and 4 bases at J, with 17 bases in the middle. The CDR3 spans 16 residues. This CDR3 is CASSPGTTGYNEKLFF. Written as DNA, the CDR3 is TGTGCCAGCAGCCCAGGAACCACAGGGTATAATGAAAAACTGTTTTTT.

V and J are TRBV7-2 and TRBJ2-5; D perhaps matches TRBD1 (6 bases). V lost 5 bases, J lost 2 bases, and 15 bases lay in between. Germline-derived CDR1 and CDR2 are SGHTA and FQGNSA. The CDR3 is made up of 15 amino acids. The chain's CDR3 is CASSHVMGAQETQYF. The DNA of the CDR3 is TGTGCCAGCAGCCACGTAATGGGGGCGCAAGAGACCCAGTACTTC.

This clone has just one count. The V and J genes are TRBV11-2 and TRBJ2-3; D perhaps matches TRBD2 (6 bases). Trimming removed 3 bases from V and 13 bases from J, with 20 bases in between. In germline, CDR1 is SGHAT, CDR2 FQNNGV. This CDR3 region has 14 residues. The CDR3 protein is CASSLEARRGGKYF. In nucleotides, the CDR3 is TGTGCCAGCAGCTTGGAAGCCAGGCGAGGCGGGAAGTATTTT.

The J gene is TRBJ1-6, the V gene TRBV25-1; TRBD1 is a possible D gene (6 bases). Germline values: CDR1 MGHDK, CDR2 SYGVNS. This CDR3 is 13 amino acids long. Trimming removed 4 bases from V and 9 bases from J, with 10 bases in between. The CDR3 protein is CASSGIGGSPLHF. The CDR3 nucleotides are TGTGCCAGCAGTGGCATAGGGGGTTCACCCCTCCACTTT.

This clone was seen once. CDR3 residues: CASSIAAYTDTQYF. The CDR3, as DNA: TGTGCCAGCTCCATAGCGGCCTACACAGATACGCAGTATTTT. The V and J genes are TRBV27 and TRBJ2-3, with a possible D match to TRBD2 (6 bases). The ends were cut back, 8 bases at V and 2 bases at J, with 14 bases in the middle. The CDR3 length is 14 residues. Germline CDR1 reads MNHEY; CDR2 reads SMNVEV (reference sequence).

The chain combines TRBV10-3 with TRBJ1-4; D ambiguous. This CDR3 has 13 residues. Germline CDR1 is ENHRY and CDR2 is SYGVKD. V was shortened by 8 bases and J by 7 bases, with 14 bases between the two germline ends. The CDR3 coding sequence is TGTGCCATCGGTTCGGGTCGAGGTGAAAAACTGTTTTTT. As protein: CAIGSGRGEKLFF.

The rearrangement links TRBV6-5 to TRBJ2-1; D may be TRBD2 (6 bases). Germline V lookup: CDR1 MNHEY, CDR2 SVGAGI. The CDR3 runs to 16 residues. Between the trimmed V and J ends, which lost 0 bases and 9 bases, there was a span of 18 bases. Here the CDR3 DNA reads TGTGCCAGCAGTTACTCCGGGACTTCCGTAGGGATTGAGCAGTTCTTC. It translates to CASSYSGTSVGIEQFF.

V and J are TRBV28 and TRBJ2-7; the match to TRBD1 covers 9 bases. From germline, CDR1 is MDHEN and CDR2 SYDVKM. CDR3 length: 15 amino acids. The V and J ends lost 5 bases and 3 bases, in that order; junction bases with no gene match: 8. The CDR3 bases are TGTGCCAGCAGTCCCCCGGGACAGGGTAACTACGAGCAGTACTTC. Encoded protein: CASSPPGQGNYEQYF.

The chain combines TRBV28 with TRBJ1-2; no firm D call. Trimming took 2 bases from V and 1 from J, leaving 2 bases between them. This CDR3 is built from 12 residues. Germline V CDR1 and CDR2: MDHEN, SYDVKM. For the CDR3, the DNA is TGTGCCAGCAGTTTACTTAACTATGGCTACACCTTC. Translating gives CASSLLNYGYTF.

The chain carries TRBV21-1 and TRBJ2-2; the D call TRBD1 from the table was never checked on the DNA. TRBV21-1 is a known pseudogene. The CDR3 covers 15 residues. The CDR3 reads CASTDRGIWAGELFF. In DNA form, the CDR3 reads TGTGCCAGCACCGACAGGGGGATATGGGCCGGGGAGCTGTTTTTT.

This chain links TRBV6-1 with TRBJ1-5; no reliable D call. Germline CDR1 MNHNS, CDR2 SASEGT. Deletions cut 0 bases from V and 4 bases from J, with 13 bases between. The CDR3 is 16 amino acids. The CDR3 here is CASSEASARKNQPQHF. CDR3 DNA: TGTGCCAGCAGTGAAGCGTCAGCCAGGAAAAATCAGCCCCAGCATTTT.

V gene TRBV30 combines with J gene TRBJ1-1; possible D gene TRBD1, 5 bases. This CDR3 comprises 12 residues. CDR1 is GTSNPN and CDR2 is SVGIG in the germline V gene (reference sequence). Trimming took off 5 bases at V and 0 bases at J, with 7 bases between the two ends. DNA of the CDR3: TGTGCCTGGGAGACAGTGAACACTGAAGCTTTCTTT. Protein sequence: CAWETVNTEAFF.

This chain connects TRBV11-3 to TRBJ2-2; 11 bases fit TRBD2. Germline values: CDR1 SGHNT, CDR2 YENEEA. There are 16 residues in the CDR3. Unmatched junction bases numbered 8, after V lost 6 bases and J lost 5 bases. The CDR3 DNA sequence: TGTGCCAGCAGATCTCCGGGACTAGCGGTGACCGGGGAGCTGTTTTTT. Translated: CASRSPGLAVTGELFF.

The V and J genes are TRBV29-1 and TRBJ2-7; D is ambiguous. The CDR3 extends over 13 amino acids. The V gene's germline CDR1 is SQVTM and CDR2 ANQGSEA. V shed 6 bases and J shed 3 bases, with 15 bases lying between them. CDR3 bases: TGCAGCGTGGGCCTGGGTAGTATCTACGAGCAGTACTTC. Its translation: CSVGLGSIYEQYF.

The chain has TRBV2 and TRBJ2-1, with 8 bases aligning to TRBD1. The ends lost 6 bases at V and 7 bases at J; junction bases unmatched: 14. Germline V CDR1 and CDR2: SNHLY, FYNNEI. This CDR3 contains 16 residues. The CDR3 nucleotides are TGTGCCAGCAGCGCTATCCGGGACAGGCTCCTAAATGAGCAGTTCTTC. Protein product: CASSAIRDRLLNEQFF.

This chain joins TRBV5-1 and TRBJ1-1; TRBD1 aligns across 7 bases. CDR3 length: 14 amino acids. Losses at the gene ends were 0 bases for V and 6 bases for J; bases not matched to a gene: 5. The germline V gene has CDR1 SGHRS and CDR2 YFSETQ. As DNA, the CDR3 is TGCGCCAGCAGCTTGGGCCCCCAGGGGGCTGAAGCTTTCTTT. This translates into CASSLGPQGAEAFF.